The T cell receptor (beta chain) described here comes from a study of PD-1 blockade in classical Hodgkin lymphoma. Study details: Intravenous nivolumab at 3 mg/kg was given to patients every 2 weeks.

The time point here: cycle 4 day 1 (C4D1), after five to seven weeks of nivolumab. Each patient experienced a relapse that followed autologous stem cell transplantation, and brentuximab vedotin exposure varied. A word on this clone: Its target is not known.

This CDR3 contains 11 residues. In germline, CDR1 is DFQATT, CDR2 SNEGSKA (reference sequence). Trimming left V 6 bases short and J 7 bases short, with 10 bases between. Study-wide results and caveats: Prior to therapy, complete responders displayed diversity much like that of newly diagnosed patients. Reported findings placed baseline TCR diversity lower in newly diagnosed patients (compared with healthy donors). In CD4+ cells, TCR diversity went up significantly by C4D1, but in CD8+ cells it did not.

Only in-frame clones appear in the TCRdb table, and some are missing; sequencing was by immunoSEQ multiplex PCR. The table shows about 24,000 clones, with around 84% occurring only once. The chain employs TRBV20-1 and TRBJ2-1; D not resolved. The source is a human donor with classical Hodgkin lymphoma. Sequenced here: peripheral blood mononuclear cells (PBMCs), sampled before the fourth cycle of nivolumab. The CDR3 sequence is CSALLRNEQFF. CDR3 DNA: TGCAGTGCCCTCCTAAGGAATGAGCAGTTCTTC.